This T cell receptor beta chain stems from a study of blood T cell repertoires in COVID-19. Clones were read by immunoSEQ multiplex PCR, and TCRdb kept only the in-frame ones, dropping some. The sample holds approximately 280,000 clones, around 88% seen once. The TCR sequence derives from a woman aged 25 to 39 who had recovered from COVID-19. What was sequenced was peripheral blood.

CDR3 in amino acids: CASSVTGTGGWENYGYTF. The CDR3 bases are TGTGCCAGCAGTGTGACCGGGACAGGGGGCTGGGAGAACTATGGCTACACCTTC. This chain uses TRBV2 with TRBJ1-2; 12 bases fit TRBD1. Germline V lookup: CDR1 SNHLY, CDR2 FYNNEI. J gave up 2 bases and V 4 bases, and 11 bases lay outside the gene matches. The CDR3 is 18 residues long.